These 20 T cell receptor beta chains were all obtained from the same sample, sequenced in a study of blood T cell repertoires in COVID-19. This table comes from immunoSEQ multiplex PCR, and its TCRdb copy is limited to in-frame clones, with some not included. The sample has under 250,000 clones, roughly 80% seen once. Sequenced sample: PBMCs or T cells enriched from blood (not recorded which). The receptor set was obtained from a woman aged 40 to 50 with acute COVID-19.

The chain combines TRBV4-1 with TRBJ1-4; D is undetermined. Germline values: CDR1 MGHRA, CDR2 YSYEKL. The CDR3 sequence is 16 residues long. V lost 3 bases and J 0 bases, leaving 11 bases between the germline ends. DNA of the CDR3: TGCGCCAGCAGCCAGGCCTCGTCTGCAACTAATGAAAAACTGTTTTTT. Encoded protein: CASSQASSATNEKLFF.

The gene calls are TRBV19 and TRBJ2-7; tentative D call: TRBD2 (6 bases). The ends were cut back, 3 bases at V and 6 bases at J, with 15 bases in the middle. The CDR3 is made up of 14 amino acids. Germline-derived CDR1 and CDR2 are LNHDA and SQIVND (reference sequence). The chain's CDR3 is CASSIGGAPFEQYF. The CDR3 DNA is TGTGCCAGTAGTATCGGAGGGGCCCCCTTCGAGCAGTACTTC. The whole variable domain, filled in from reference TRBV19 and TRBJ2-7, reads DGGITQSPKYLFRKEGQNVTLSCEQNLNHDAMYWYRQDPGQGLRLIYYSQIVNDFQKGDIAEGYSVSREKKESFPLTVTSAQKNPTAFYLCASSIGGAPFEQYFGPGTRLTVT.

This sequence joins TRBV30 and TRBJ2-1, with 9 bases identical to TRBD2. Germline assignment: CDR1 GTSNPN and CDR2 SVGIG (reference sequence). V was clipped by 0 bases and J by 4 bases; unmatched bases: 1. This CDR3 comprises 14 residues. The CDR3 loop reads CAWSVLAGYNEQFF. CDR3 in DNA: TGTGCCTGGAGTGTTCTAGCGGGGTACAATGAGCAGTTCTTC.

The CDR3: CASSSGQGGFYEQYF. The CDR3 nucleotides read TGTGCCAGCAGTTCAGGACAGGGAGGTTTTTACGAGCAGTACTTC. The chain recombines TRBV28 with TRBJ2-7; the match to TRBD1 covers 8 bases. Germline trimming cut 4 bases from V and 4 bases from J; bases unmatched to any gene: 9. Germline V gene lookup returns CDR1 MDHEN and CDR2 SYDVKM. The CDR3 is 15 amino acids.

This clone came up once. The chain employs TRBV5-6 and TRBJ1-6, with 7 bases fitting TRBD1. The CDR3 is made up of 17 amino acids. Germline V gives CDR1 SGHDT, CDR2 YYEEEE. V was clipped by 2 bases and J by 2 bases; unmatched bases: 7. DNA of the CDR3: TGTGCCAGCAGCTTTTTACAGGGGAGCACCTATAATTCACCCCTCCACTTT. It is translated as CASSFLQGSTYNSPLHF.

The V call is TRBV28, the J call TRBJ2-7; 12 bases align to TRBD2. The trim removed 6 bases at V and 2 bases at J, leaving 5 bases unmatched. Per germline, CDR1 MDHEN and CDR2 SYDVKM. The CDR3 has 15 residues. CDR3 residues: CASRRRTSGAYEQYF. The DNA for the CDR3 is TGTGCCAGCAGGCGTAGGACTAGCGGGGCCTACGAGCAGTACTTC.

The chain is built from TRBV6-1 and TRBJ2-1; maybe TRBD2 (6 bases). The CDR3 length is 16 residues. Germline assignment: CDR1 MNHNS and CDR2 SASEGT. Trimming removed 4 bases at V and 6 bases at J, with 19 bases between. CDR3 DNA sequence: TGTGCCAGCAGTGTGAGGACGGCAGGGAGGCTCAATGAGCAGTTCTTC. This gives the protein CASSVRTAGRLNEQFF.

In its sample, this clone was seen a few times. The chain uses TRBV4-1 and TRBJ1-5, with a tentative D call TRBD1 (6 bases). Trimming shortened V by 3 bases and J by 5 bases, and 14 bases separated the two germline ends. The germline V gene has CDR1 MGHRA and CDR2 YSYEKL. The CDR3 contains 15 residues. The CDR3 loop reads CASSQGGGLDQPQHF. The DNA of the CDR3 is TGCGCCAGCAGCCAGGGAGGGGGGCTCGATCAGCCCCAGCATTTT.

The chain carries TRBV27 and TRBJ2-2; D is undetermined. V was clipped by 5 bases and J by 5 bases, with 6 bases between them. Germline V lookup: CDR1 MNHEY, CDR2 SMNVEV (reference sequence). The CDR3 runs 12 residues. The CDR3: CASSISTGELFF. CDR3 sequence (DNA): TGTGCCAGCAGTATCTCGACCGGGGAGCTGTTTTTT.

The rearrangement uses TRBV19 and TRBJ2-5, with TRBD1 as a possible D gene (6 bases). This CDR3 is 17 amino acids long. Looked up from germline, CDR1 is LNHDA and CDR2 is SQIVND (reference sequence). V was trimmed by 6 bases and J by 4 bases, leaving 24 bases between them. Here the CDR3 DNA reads TGTGCCAGTAGCCTGCCCCGATCGGGACACTCCGGAGAGACCCAGTACTTC. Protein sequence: CASSLPRSGHSGETQYF.

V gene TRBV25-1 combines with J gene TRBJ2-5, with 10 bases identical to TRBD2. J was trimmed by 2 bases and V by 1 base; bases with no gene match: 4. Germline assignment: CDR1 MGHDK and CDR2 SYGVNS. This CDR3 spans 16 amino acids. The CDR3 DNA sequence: TGTGCCAGCAGTGAATGGGGTAGCGGGGGGCAAGAGACCCAGTACTTC. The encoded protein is CASSEWGSGGQETQYF.

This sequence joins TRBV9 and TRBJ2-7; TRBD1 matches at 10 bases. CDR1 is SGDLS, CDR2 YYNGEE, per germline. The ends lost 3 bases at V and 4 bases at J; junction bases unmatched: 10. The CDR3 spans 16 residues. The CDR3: CASSDQPGQGLYEQYF. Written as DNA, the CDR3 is TGTGCCAGCAGCGATCAACCGGGACAGGGGCTTTACGAGCAGTACTTC.

The DNA for the CDR3 is TGTGCCAGCAGTTTACAGGTAGATACGCAGTATTTT. Translation gives CASSLQVDTQYF. The rearrangement joins TRBV12-3 or TRBV12-4 to TRBJ2-3; no reliable D call. The CDR3 is 12 amino acids. V shed 2 bases and J shed 5 bases, with 5 bases lying between them.

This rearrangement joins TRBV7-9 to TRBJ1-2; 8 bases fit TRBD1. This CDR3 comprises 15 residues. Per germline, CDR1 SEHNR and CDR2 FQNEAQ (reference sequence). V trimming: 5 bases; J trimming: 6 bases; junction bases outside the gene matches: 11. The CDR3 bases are TGTGCCAGCAGCGCATCAGGGGGCGTTGTAAATGGCTACACCTTC. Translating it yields CASSASGGVVNGYTF.

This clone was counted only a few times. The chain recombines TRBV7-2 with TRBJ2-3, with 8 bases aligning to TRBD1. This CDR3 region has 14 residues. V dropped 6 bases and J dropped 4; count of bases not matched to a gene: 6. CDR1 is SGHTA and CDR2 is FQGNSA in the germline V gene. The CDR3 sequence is CASRVQQGADTQYF. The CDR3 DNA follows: TGTGCCAGCAGGGTACAACAGGGGGCAGATACGCAGTATTTT.

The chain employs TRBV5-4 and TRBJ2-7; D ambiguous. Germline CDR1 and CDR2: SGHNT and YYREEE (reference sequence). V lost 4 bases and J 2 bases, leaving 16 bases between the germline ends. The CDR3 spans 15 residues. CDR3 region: CASSPGSKSAYEQYF. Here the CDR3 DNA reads TGTGCCAGCAGCCCCGGGTCCAAATCGGCCTACGAGCAGTACTTC.

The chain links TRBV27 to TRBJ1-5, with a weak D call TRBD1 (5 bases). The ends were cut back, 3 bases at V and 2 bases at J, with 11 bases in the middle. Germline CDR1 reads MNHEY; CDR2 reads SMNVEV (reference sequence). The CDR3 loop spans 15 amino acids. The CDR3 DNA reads TGTGCCAGCAGTTTCGTGCAGGGCGGCAATCAGCCCCAGCATTTT. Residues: CASSFVQGGNQPQHF.

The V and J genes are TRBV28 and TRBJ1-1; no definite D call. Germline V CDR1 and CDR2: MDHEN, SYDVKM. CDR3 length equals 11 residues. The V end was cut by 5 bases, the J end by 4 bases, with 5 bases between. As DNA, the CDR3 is TGTGCCAGCAGTGGGCTCACTGAAGCTTTCTTT. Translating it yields CASSGLTEAFF. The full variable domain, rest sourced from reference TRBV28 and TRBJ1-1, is DVKVTQSSRYLVKRTGEKVFLECVQDMDHENMFWYRQDPGLGLRLIYFSYDVKMKEKGDIPEGYSVSREKKERFSLILESASTNQTSMYLCASSGLTEAFFGQGTRLTVV.

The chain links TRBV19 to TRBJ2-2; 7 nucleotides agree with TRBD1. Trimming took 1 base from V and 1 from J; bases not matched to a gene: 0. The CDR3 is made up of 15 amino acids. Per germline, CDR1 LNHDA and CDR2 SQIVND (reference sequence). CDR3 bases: TGTGCCAGTAGTATAGGACAGGGGAACACCGGGGAGCTGTTTTTT. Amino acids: CASSIGQGNTGELFF.

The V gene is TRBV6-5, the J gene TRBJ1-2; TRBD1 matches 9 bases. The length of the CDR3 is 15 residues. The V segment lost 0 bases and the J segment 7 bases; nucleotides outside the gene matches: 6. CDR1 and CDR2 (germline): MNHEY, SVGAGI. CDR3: CASSYSTGQGSGYTF. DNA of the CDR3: TGTGCCAGCAGTTACTCAACAGGACAGGGGAGTGGCTACACCTTC.